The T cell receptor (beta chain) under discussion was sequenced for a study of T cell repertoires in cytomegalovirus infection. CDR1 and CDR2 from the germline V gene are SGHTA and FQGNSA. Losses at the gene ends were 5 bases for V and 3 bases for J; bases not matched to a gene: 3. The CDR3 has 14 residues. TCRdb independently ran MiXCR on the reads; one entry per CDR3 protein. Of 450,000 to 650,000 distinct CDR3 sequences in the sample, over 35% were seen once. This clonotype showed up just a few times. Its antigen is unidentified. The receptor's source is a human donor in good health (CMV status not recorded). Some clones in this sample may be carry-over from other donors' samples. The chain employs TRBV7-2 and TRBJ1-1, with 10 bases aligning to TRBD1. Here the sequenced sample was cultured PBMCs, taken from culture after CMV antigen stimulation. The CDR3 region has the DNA TGTGCCAGCAGCAGGACAGGGGGAGACACTGAAGCTTTCTTT. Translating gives CASSRTGGDTEAFF.